This is a list of T cell receptor beta chains from one sample in a study of Ad26.COV2.S vaccination and SARS-CoV-2 variants. Some clones are missing from TCRdb's copy, which holds only in-frame ones; the method was immunoSEQ multiplex PCR. The sample lists 500,000 or so clones, approximately 89% occurring once. The sequences come from peripheral blood, collected in a trial of Ad26.COV2.S vaccine versus placebo. All receptors come from a person aged 18-60 years who received the Ad26.COV2.S COVID-19 vaccine or a placebo. The CDR3 runs from the conserved cysteine through the conserved F or W. Each record gives: D gene, J gene, clone size, V gene, CDR3 protein, CDR3 DNA. D genes are given only for firm matches. A row's size may be missing; if present it is once, few, many or a size class.

D gene: -; J gene: TRBJ2-1; clone size: once; V gene: TRBV13; CDR3 protein: CASSPRGGLRYNEQFF; CDR3 DNA: TGTGCCAGCAGCCCAAGAGGGGGACTCCGGTACAATGAGCAGTTCTTC
D gene: -; J gene: TRBJ1-5; clone size: -; V gene: TRBV15; CDR3 protein: CATSREWGDSHSNQPQHF; CDR3 DNA: TGTGCCACCAGCAGAGAATGGGGTGACAGTCATAGCAATCAGCCCCAGCATTTT
D gene: -; J gene: TRBJ2-2; clone size: -; V gene: TRBV7-2; CDR3 protein: CASSFGHHTGELFF; CDR3 DNA: TGTGCCAGCAGCTTTGGACATCACACCGGGGAGCTGTTTTTT
D gene: -; J gene: TRBJ1-5; clone size: many; V gene: TRBV4-2; CDR3 protein: CASSQVSGQPQHF; CDR3 DNA: TGTGCCAGCAGCCAAGTGAGTGGTCAGCCCCAGCATTTT
D gene: -; J gene: TRBJ2-2; clone size: -; V gene: TRBV19; CDR3 protein: CATMGEDTGELFF; CDR3 DNA: TGTGCCACAATGGGGGAGGACACCGGGGAGCTGTTTTTT
D gene: -; J gene: TRBJ1-1; clone size: -; V gene: TRBV6-5; CDR3 protein: CASRPRAPPSAFF; CDR3 DNA: TGTGCCAGCAGGCCCCGGGCACCACCTTCAGCTTTCTTT
D gene: -; J gene: TRBJ1-6; clone size: once; V gene: TRBV18; CDR3 protein: CASSPAINSPLHF; CDR3 DNA: TGTGCCAGCTCACCGGCGATAAATTCACCCCTCCACTTT
D gene: TRBD2; J gene: TRBJ2-2; clone size: -; V gene: TRBV7-2; CDR3 protein: CASSQIAGGITGELFF; CDR3 DNA: TGTGCCAGCAGCCAAATAGCGGGAGGTATCACCGGGGAGCTGTTTTTT
D gene: -; J gene: TRBJ2-2; clone size: -; V gene: TRBV5-1; CDR3 protein: CASSLGFPNTGELFF; CDR3 DNA: TGCGCCAGCAGCTTGGGGTTCCCCAACACCGGGGAGCTGTTTTTT
D gene: -; J gene: TRBJ1-2; clone size: -; V gene: TRBV5-1; CDR3 protein: CASSLAQDNYGYTF; CDR3 DNA: TGCGCCAGCAGCTTGGCACAGGATAACTATGGCTACACCTTC
D gene: -; J gene: TRBJ1-2; clone size: -; V gene: TRBV5-4; CDR3 protein: CASSAEGQADYGYTF; CDR3 DNA: TGTGCCAGCAGCGCGGAGGGGCAGGCGGACTATGGCTACACCTTC
D gene: -; J gene: TRBJ2-3; clone size: -; V gene: TRBV21-1; CDR3 protein: CASSTSGTGGAEDTQYF; CDR3 DNA: TGTGCCAGCAGCACTTCCGGGACAGGGGGCGCGGAAGATACGCAGTATTTT
D gene: -; J gene: TRBJ1-1; clone size: -; V gene: TRBV5-4; CDR3 protein: CASSARGTEAFF; CDR3 DNA: TGTGCCAGCAGCGCCAGGGGCACTGAAGCTTTCTTT
D gene: -; J gene: TRBJ2-7; clone size: -; V gene: TRBV28; CDR3 protein: CASSLTGPYEQYF; CDR3 DNA: TGTGCCAGCAGTTTGACAGGACCCTACGAGCAGTACTTC
D gene: -; J gene: TRBJ1-4; clone size: -; V gene: TRBV30; CDR3 protein: CAWGLGTPLNEKLFF; CDR3 DNA: TGTGCCTGGGGGCTTGGGACACCACTAAATGAAAAACTGTTTTTT
D gene: -; J gene: TRBJ1-5; clone size: -; V gene: TRBV4-1; CDR3 protein: CASSQLGILGGNQPQHF; CDR3 DNA: TGCGCCAGCAGCCAATTGGGTATTCTGGGAGGCAATCAGCCCCAGCATTTT